Sequencing of this T cell receptor (beta chain) was carried out in a study of T cells in Graves' hyperthyroidism and ophthalmopathy. V lost 2 bases, J lost 5 bases, and 4 bases stayed unmatched. The CDR3 is 14 residues long. Germline CDR1 reads MGHRA; CDR2 reads YSYEKL. The CDR3 regions of TCR beta were amplified from RNA transcripts. The HTBI primer set was used in a first-round RT-PCR of the TCR CDR3. TCRdb independently ran MiXCR on the multiplex PCR reads; one entry per CDR3 protein. The repertoire holds about 640,000 distinct CDR3 sequences, with more than 12% as singletons. The chain joins TRBV4-1 to TRBJ1-2, with 8 bases aligning to TRBD1. The material sequenced was blood. This receptor was obtained from a woman aged 45 to 65 with Graves' ophthalmopathy. CDR3 coding DNA: TGCGCCAGCAGCCAAAGACAGGGGTCGTATGGCTACACCTTC. This encodes CASSQRQGSYGYTF.